The 4 T cell receptor beta chains given below trace back to one sample, sequenced in a study of shared clonotypes between healthy human individuals. TCRdb's copy holds only in-frame clones and misses some; the assay was immunoSEQ multiplex PCR. The sample holds approximately 1.9 million clones, approximately 92% seen once. Positively selected for CCR7, the CD45RO-negative cells used as naive CD8 cells excluded terminally differentiated effector memory CD45RA+ cells. Sequenced input: naive CD8+ T cells from PBMCs. The receptors derive from a man in his late teens or twenties in good health. Some clones in this sample may be carry-over from other donors' samples.

This clone was detected once. The chain joins TRBV4-1 to TRBJ2-7; D possibly corresponds to TRBD1 (5 bases). Trimming pared 4 bases from V and 2 bases from J, leaving 15 bases between. The CDR3 has 15 residues. Germline values: CDR1 MGHRA, CDR2 YSYEKL. The CDR3 here is CASSRLEDNTYEQYF. CDR3 coding DNA: TGCGCCAGCAGCCGGCTCGAGGACAATACCTACGAGCAGTACTTC.

The J gene is TRBJ1-1, the V gene TRBV25-1; D not certain. Germline V lookup: CDR1 MGHDK, CDR2 SYGVNS. The CDR3 runs to 15 residues. Trimming took off 4 bases at V and 0 bases at J, with 12 bases between the two ends. The CDR3: CASSVGRRMNTEAFF. The CDR3 coding sequence is TGTGCCAGCAGTGTCGGGAGGCGTATGAACACTGAAGCTTTCTTT.

This chain links TRBV27 with TRBJ2-1, with 14 nucleotides matching TRBD2. Per germline, CDR1 MNHEY and CDR2 SMNVEV (reference sequence). J gave up 7 bases and V 3 bases, and 2 bases lay outside the gene matches. CDR3 length: 15 residues. The DNA for the CDR3 is TGTGCCAGCAGTTTCGGGACTAGCGGGAGTAATGAGCAGTTCTTC. Protein: CASSFGTSGSNEQFF.

CDR3 coding DNA: TGCGCCAGCAGCTCGACCGGGGGGATTCAGCCCCAGCATTTT. The encoded protein is CASSSTGGIQPQHF. The chain joins TRBV5-1 to TRBJ1-5, with D maybe TRBD1 (5 bases). Trimming took 3 bases from V and 6 from J, leaving 13 bases between them. The CDR3 totals 14 residues. Germline CDR1 is SGHRS and CDR2 is YFSETQ.